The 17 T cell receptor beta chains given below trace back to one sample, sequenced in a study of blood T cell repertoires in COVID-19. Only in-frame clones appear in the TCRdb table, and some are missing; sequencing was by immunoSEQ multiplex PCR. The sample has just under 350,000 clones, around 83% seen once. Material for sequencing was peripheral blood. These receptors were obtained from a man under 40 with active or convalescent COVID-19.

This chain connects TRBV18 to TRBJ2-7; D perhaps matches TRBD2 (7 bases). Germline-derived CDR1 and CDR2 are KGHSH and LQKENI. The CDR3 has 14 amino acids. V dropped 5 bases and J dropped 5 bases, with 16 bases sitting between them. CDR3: CASSEAGQGHEQYF. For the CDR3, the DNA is TGTGCCAGCTCAGAAGCGGGGCAGGGGCACGAGCAGTACTTC.

CDR3: CASTPRTGDSPLHF. The CDR3 DNA reads TGTGCCAGTACCCCGAGGACAGGGGATTCACCCCTCCACTTT. The chain employs TRBV19 and TRBJ1-6; 9 positions match TRBD1. Looked up from germline, CDR1 is LNHDA and CDR2 is SQIVND (reference sequence). Losses at the gene ends were 7 bases for V and 8 bases for J; bases not matched to a gene: 6. This CDR3 has 14 residues.

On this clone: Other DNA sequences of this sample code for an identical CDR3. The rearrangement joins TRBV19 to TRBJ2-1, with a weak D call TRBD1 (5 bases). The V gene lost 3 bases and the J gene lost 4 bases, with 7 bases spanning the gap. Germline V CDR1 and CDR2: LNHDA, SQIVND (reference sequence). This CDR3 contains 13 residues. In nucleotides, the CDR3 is TGTGCCAGTAGTATGGGGCGGTACAATGAGCAGTTCTTC. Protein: CASSMGRYNEQFF.

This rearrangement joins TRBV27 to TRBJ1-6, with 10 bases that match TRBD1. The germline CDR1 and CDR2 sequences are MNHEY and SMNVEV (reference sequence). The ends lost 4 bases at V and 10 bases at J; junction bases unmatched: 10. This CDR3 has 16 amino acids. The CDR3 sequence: CASSSLSTGGASPLHF. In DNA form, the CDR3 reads TGTGCCAGCAGTTCCCTATCGACAGGGGGCGCCTCACCCCTCCACTTT.

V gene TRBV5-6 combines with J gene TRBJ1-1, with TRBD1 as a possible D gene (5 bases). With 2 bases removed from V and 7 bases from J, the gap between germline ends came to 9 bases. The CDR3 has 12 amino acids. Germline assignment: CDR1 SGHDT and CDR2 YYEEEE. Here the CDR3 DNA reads TGTGCCAGCAGCTTAACAGGATATGAAGCTTTCTTT. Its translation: CASSLTGYEAFF.

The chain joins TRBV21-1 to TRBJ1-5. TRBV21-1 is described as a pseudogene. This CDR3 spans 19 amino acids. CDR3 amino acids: CASSKGRGGAGGRNQPQHF. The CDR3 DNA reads TGTGCCAGCAGCAAAGGGAGAGGCGGCGCGGGCGGCAGGAATCAGCCCCAGCATTTT.

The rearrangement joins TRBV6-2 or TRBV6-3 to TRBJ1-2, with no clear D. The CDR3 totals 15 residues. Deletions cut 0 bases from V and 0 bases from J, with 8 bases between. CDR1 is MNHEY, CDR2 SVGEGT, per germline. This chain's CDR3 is CASSYSGDSNYGYTF. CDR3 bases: TGTGCCAGCAGTTACTCCGGGGATTCTAACTATGGCTACACCTTC.

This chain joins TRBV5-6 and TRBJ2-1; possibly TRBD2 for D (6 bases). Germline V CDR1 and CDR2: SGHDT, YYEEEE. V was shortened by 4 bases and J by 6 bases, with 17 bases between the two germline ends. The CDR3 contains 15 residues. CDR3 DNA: TGTGCCAGCAGCCCTGTCCGGGACTCGCGCAATGAGCAGTTCTTC. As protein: CASSPVRDSRNEQFF. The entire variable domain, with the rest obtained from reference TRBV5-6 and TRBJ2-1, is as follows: DAGVTQSPTHLIKTRGQQVTLRCSPKSGHDTVSWYQQALGQGPQFIFQYYEEEERQRGNFPDRFSGHQFPNYSSELNVNALLLGDSALYLCASSPVRDSRNEQFFGPGTRLTVL.

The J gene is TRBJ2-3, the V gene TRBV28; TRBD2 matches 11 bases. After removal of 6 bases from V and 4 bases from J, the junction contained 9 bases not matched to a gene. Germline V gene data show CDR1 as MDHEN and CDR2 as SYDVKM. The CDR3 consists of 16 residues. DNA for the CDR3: TGTGCCAGCAGATTTAGCGGGAGGGGAGGCGCAGATACGCAGTATTTT. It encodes CASRFSGRGGADTQYF.

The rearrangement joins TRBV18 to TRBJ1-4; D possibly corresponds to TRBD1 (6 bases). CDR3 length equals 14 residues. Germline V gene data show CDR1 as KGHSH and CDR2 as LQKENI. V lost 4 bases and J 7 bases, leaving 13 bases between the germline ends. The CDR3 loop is CASSQQGDSEKLFF. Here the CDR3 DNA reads TGTGCCAGCTCACAACAGGGTGATAGTGAAAAACTGTTTTTT. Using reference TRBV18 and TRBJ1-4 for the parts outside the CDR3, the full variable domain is NAGVMQNPRHLVRRRGQEARLRCSPMKGHSHVYWYRQLPEEGLKFMVYLQKENIIDESGMPKERFSAEFPKEGPSILRIQQVVRGDSAAYFCASSQQGDSEKLFFGSGTQLSVL.

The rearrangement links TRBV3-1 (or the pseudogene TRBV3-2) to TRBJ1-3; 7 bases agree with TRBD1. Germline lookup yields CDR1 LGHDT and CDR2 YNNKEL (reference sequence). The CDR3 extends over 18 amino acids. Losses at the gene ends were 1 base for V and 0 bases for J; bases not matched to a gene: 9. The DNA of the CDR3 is TGTGCCAGCAGCCAAGGGTCGTTGACAGGGTACTCTGGAAACACCATATATTTT. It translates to CASSQGSLTGYSGNTIYF.

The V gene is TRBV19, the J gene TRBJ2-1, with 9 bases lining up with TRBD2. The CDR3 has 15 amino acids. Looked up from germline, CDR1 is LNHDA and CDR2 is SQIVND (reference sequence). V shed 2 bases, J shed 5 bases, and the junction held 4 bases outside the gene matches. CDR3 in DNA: TGTGCCAGTAGTATACTAGCGGGGAACAACAATGAGCAGTTCTTC. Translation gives CASSILAGNNNEQFF.

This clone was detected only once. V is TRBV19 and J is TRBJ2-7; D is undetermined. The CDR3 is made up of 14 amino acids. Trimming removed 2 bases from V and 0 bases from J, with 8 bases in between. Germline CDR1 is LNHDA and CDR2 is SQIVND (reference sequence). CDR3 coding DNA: TGTGCCAGTAGTATAACGTCCAGCTCCTACGAGCAGTACTTC. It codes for CASSITSSSYEQYF.

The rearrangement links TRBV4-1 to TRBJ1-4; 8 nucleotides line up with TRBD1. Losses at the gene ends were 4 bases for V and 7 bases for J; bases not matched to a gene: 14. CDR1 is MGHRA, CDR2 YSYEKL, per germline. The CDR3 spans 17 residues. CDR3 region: CASSLLMQGQGGEKLFF. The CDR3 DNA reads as TGCGCCAGCAGCCTCTTGATGCAAGGACAGGGAGGTGAAAAACTGTTTTTT.

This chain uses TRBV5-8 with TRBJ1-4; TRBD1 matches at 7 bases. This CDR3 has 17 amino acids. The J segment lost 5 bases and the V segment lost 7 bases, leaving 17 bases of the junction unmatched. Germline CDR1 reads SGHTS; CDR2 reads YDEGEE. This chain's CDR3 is CASHSLVWAGGNEKLFF. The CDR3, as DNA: TGTGCCAGCCACAGCTTGGTTTGGGCAGGGGGGAATGAAAAACTGTTTTTT.

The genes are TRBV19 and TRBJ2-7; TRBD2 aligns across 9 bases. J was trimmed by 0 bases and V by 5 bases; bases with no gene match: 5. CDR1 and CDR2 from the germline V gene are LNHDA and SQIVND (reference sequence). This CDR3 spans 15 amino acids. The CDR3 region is CASSFSGRGSYEQYF. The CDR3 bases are TGTGCCAGTAGTTTTAGCGGGAGAGGCTCCTACGAGCAGTACTTC.

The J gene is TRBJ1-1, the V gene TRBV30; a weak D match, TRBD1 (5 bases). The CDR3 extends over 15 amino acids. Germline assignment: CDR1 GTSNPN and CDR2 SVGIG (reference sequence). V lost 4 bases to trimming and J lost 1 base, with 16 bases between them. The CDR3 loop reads CAWTAGDFRNTEAFF. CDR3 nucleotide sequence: TGTGCCTGGACCGCGGGGGACTTTAGGAACACTGAAGCTTTCTTT.